The clone carrying this T cell receptor beta chain was seen a few times. This record belongs to a study of blood T cells in healthy people across ages. Primers used in a second PCR of about 6 to 11 cycles were a sample-barcoded 5' primer and a J-beta primer mix. Each cDNA molecule, via a template-switch adaptor with 12 random nucleotides, was tagged. Sequencing yielded, for each sample, at least 3 million paired-end reads carrying CDR3. TCRdb reprocessed the 5' RACE reads with MiXCR, giving one entry per CDR3 protein. The data show about 1,500,000 distinct CDR3 sequences, roughly 27% seen once. The CDR3 contains 17 residues. Trimming pared 3 bases from V and 3 bases from J, leaving 18 bases between. CDR1 SGHDN and CDR2 FVKESK come from the germline V gene.

This chain links TRBV14 with TRBJ2-4; perhaps D is TRBD1 or TRBD2 (5 bases each). The TCR originated in a woman aged 30 to 39 in good health. The sample comprised blood. CDR3 in amino acids: CASSQVSGSGGKNIQYF. The DNA of the CDR3 is TGTGCCAGCAGCCAGGTTTCAGGGAGCGGAGGCAAAAACATTCAGTACTTC.